This entry lists 4 T cell receptor beta chains sequenced from one sample in a study of blood T cell repertoires in COVID-19. Profiling relied on immunoSEQ multiplex PCR, and the TCRdb table lists in-frame clones only, not all of them. The table shows 120,000 or so clones, with over 75% occurring only once. Sequenced: peripheral blood. The receptors here all came from an elderly woman with acute or convalescent COVID-19.

This chain connects TRBV5-8 to TRBJ2-6; 7 positions match TRBD1. V was pared by 4 bases and J by 1 base, with 2 bases of the junction left unmatched. The CDR3 runs to 15 residues. From germline, CDR1 is SGHTS and CDR2 YDEGEE. This CDR3 reads CASSTTGSGANVLTF. DNA of the CDR3: TGTGCCAGCAGCACGACAGGGTCTGGGGCCAACGTCCTGACTTTC.

This chain uses TRBV18 with TRBJ1-5, with unresolved D. CDR3 length equals 15 residues. Trimming shortened V by 4 bases and J by 4 bases, and 14 bases separated the two germline ends. Per germline, CDR1 KGHSH and CDR2 LQKENI. DNA of the CDR3: TGTGCCAGCTCACAAATGGAGTTAGGAAATCAGCCCCAGCATTTT. Translation gives CASSQMELGNQPQHF.

The chain couples TRBV6-1 to TRBJ1-1, with D tentatively TRBD1 (5 bases). This CDR3 has 14 residues. V was cut by 2 bases and J by 3 bases, with 10 bases left in between. Germline CDR1 MNHNS, CDR2 SASEGT. The CDR3 DNA sequence: TGTGCCAGCAGTGAACAGGGCGTGTACACTGAAGCTTTCTTT. It yields the protein CASSEQGVYTEAFF.

This clone was found once. The J gene is TRBJ2-5, the V gene TRBV5-1, with TRBD2 matching 7 bases. Germline loops: CDR1 SGHRS, CDR2 YFSETQ. The CDR3 totals 15 residues. The junction had 6 bases not matched to a gene; V was cut back by 0 bases and J by 4 bases. The CDR3 region is CASSLEVGGSETQYF. DNA of the CDR3: TGCGCCAGCAGCTTGGAGGTGGGGGGGTCAGAGACCCAGTACTTC.